This TCR beta chain originates from a study of shared clonotypes between healthy human individuals. The data were produced by immunoSEQ multiplex PCR, yet TCRdb's version contains in-frame clones alone and is incomplete. The sample lists under 550,000 clones, about 96% seen once, with 0.05% to 0.07% in the top ten. CDR3 length: 15 amino acids. The V end was cut by 6 bases, the J end by 2 bases, with 14 bases between. Germline values: CDR1 SNHLY, CDR2 FYNNEI. The TCR sequence derives from a woman between 25 and 40 years old in good health. The chain carries TRBV2 and TRBJ1-3; perhaps TRBD1 as D (5 bases). Sequences were obtained from naive CD4+ T cells sorted from blood. Subset here: CD45RA+ positively selected. CDR3 in amino acids: CASSDEGVTGNTIYF. The CDR3 bases are TGTGCCAGCAGCGACGAAGGGGTTACTGGAAACACCATATATTTT.